This TCR beta chain was observed in a study of T cells in localized non-small cell lung cancer (dated by TCRdb to between 2020 and 2021). At the level of the whole study: The study analyzed T cell repertoires of 236 early-stage NSCLC patients, comparing tumors and uninvolved tumor-adjacent lungs. A mean age of around 69 years was recorded for the NSCLC patients, of whom approximately 130 were male and 95 to 110 were female. The cohort was made up of a few hundred treatment-naive NSCLC patients whose localized lung tumors had been resected.

Reading the germline V gene gives CDR1 KGHSH and CDR2 LQKENI. The V and J ends are trimmed by 3 bases and 11 bases, leaving 17 bases between them. Its CDR3 holds 15 amino acids, cysteine through phenylalanine. The kept DNA is CDR3 alone, 45 bases in frame from the first base. Regarding this clone: It lacks a known antigen. No much larger clone is present one base from it, and per-base qualities are unavailable.

At diagnosis, tumor, uninvolved tumor-adjacent lung and peripheral blood were collected and then preserved as a mix of FFPE and fresh-frozen material. For TCR repertoire profiling, blood samples were analyzed as peripheral blood mononuclear cells. Paper-wide results and their limitations: Because the study design was exploratory, TCR variables were selected using unadjusted p-values without false-discovery rate correction. A median of approximately 50 of the top 100 tumor clones turned up in the paired uninvolved adjacent lung, and 25 to 30 of those clones also ranked among the top 100 of that same adjacent lung. The highest T cell clonality was observed in uninvolved tumor-adjacent lung, where clonality exceeded that of tumor, suggesting that antigenic responses were more focused in uninvolved tumor-adjacent lung. Longer overall survival was associated with higher blood T cell density, whereas shorter survival was associated with higher adjacent-lung clonality. Multi-region tumor sequencing was not performed, so intratumor heterogeneity could not be excluded.

TCR beta CDR3 regions were sequenced from DNA using the immunoSEQ Assay. The original pipeline was this. To compute T cell density, TCR beta template counts were normalized to usable DNA, which was estimated by amplifying housekeeping genes. Richness was estimated with the preseqR package, extrapolating to 400,000 templates for PBMC samples and 120,000 templates for tissue samples. Clonality was defined as one minus Pielou's evenness. Tissue-enriched TCRs were identified by differential abundance testing using productive amino-acid clonotypes, minimum total count 5 and alpha 0.1. The Jaccard Index and the Morisita Overlap Index were used to measure how much the repertoires overlapped between compartments. GLIPH grouped TCR beta CDR3s together with public tetramer-defined viral CDR3s, and a viral motif had to include at least three viral sequences and also show V-gene enrichment. TCRdb carries this immuneACCESS record with in-frame sequences only. Its versions omit some clonotypes, under half of them owing to an unresolved V gene in the studies checked, with the rest unexplained. Clone size and the V and J calls come from that table; the DNA yielded D and trimming. The sample includes tens of thousands of clones, with around 81% observed a single time. The ten most abundant clones make up about a tenth of the sample.

The sequence was collected from a female donor over 55 with stage I lung adenocarcinoma. This sample comprised peripheral blood, obtained before any cancer treatment. The chain is encoded by TRBV18 joined to TRBJ1-6; matching of 5 bases hints at TRBD1 as the D gene. CDR3 loop: CASSPGQAPQAPLHF. The DNA is TGTGCCAGCTCACCGGGGCAGGCACCCCAAGCACCCCTCCACTTT.